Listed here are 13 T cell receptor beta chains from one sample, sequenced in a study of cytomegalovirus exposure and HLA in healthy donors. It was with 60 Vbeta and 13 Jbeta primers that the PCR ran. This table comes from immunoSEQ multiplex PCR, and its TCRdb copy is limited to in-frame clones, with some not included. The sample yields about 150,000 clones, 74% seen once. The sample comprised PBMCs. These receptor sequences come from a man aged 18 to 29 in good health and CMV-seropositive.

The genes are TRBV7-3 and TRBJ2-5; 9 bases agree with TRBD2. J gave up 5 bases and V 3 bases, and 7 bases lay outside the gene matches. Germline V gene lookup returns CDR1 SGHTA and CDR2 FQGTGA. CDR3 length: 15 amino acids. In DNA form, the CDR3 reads TGTGCCAGCAGCTTTAATAGCGGGAGAGGGGAGACCCAGTACTTC. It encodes CASSFNSGRGETQYF.

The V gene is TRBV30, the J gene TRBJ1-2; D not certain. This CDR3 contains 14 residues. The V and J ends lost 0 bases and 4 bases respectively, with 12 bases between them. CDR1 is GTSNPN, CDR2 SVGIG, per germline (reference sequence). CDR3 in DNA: TGTGCCTGGAGTGTAGGAGTGCTAGTCTATGGCTACACCTTC. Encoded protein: CAWSVGVLVYGYTF. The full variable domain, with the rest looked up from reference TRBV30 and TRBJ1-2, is SQTIHQWPATLVQPVGSPLSLECTVEGTSNPNLYWYRQAAGRGLQLLFYSVGIGQISSEVPQNLSASRPQDRQFILSSKKLLLSDSGFYLCAWSVGVLVYGYTFGSGTRLTVV.

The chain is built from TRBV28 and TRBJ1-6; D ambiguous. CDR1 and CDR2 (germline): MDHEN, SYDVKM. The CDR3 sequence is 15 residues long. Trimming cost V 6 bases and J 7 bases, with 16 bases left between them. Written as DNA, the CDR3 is TGTGCCAGCAGCCCCATAAATCGAGCCAATTCACCCCTCCACTTT. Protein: CASSPINRANSPLHF.

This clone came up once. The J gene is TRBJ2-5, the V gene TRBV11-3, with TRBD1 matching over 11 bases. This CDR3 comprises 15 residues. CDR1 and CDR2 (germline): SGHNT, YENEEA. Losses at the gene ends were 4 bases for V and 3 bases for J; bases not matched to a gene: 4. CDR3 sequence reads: CASSSRTGGEETQYF. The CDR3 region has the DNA TGTGCCAGCAGCTCCCGGACAGGGGGCGAAGAGACCCAGTACTTC.

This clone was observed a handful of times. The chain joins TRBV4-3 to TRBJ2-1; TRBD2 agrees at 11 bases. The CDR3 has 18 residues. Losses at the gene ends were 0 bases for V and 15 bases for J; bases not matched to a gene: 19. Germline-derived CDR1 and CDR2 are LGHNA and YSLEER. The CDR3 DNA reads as TGCGCCAGCAGCCAAGAAATCCCCACTAGCGGGAGATATGTGAGTAGGTTCTTC. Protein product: CASSQEIPTSGRYVSRFF.

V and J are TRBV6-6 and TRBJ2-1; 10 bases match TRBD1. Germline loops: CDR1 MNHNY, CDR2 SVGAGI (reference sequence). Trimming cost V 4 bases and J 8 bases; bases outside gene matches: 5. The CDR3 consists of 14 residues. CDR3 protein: CASSFLGQGYEQFF. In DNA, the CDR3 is TGTGCCAGCAGTTTCCTGGGACAGGGGTATGAGCAGTTCTTC.

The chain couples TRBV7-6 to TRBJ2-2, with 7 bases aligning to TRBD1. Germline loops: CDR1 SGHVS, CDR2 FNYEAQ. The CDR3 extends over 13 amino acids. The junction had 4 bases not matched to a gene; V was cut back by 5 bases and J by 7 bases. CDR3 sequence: CASSLDRDGELFF. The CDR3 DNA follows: TGTGCCAGCAGCCTCGACAGGGACGGGGAGCTGTTTTTT.

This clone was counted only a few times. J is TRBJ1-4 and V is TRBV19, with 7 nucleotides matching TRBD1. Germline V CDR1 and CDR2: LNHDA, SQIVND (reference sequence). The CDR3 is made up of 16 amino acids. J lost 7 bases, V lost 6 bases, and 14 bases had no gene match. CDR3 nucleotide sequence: TGTGCCAGTAGCCATTATGCGGTCCAGGGGGTTGAAAAACTGTTTTTT. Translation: CASSHYAVQGVEKLFF.

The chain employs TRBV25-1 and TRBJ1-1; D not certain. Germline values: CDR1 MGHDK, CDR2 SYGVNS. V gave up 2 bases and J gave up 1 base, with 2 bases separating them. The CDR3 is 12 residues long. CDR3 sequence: CASSEQNTEAFF. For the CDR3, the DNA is TGTGCCAGCAGTGAACAGAACACTGAAGCTTTCTTT.

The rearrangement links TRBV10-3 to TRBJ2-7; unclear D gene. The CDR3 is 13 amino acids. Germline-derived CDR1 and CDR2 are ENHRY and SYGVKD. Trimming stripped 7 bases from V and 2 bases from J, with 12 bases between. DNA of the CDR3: TGTGCCATCAATAACATCCAGGCCTACGAGCAGTACTTC. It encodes CAINNIQAYEQYF.

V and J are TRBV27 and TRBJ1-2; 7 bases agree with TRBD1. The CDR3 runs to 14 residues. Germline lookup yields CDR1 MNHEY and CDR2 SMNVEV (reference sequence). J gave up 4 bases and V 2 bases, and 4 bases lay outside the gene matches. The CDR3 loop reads CASSLNTGVYGYTF. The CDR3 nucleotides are TGTGCCAGCAGTTTAAATACAGGGGTCTATGGCTACACCTTC.

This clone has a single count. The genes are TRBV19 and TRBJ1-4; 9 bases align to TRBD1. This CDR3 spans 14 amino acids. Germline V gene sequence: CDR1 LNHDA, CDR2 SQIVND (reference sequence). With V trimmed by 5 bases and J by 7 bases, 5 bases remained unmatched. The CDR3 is CASSRTGVGEKLFF. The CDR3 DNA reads TGTGCCAGTAGTCGGACAGGGGTTGGTGAAAAACTGTTTTTT.

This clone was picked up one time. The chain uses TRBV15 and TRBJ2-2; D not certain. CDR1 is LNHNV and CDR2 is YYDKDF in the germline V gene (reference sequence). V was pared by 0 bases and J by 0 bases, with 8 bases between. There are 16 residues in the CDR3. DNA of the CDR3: TGTGCCACCAGCAGAGATAAACAGCCGAACACCGGGGAGCTGTTTTTT. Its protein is CATSRDKQPNTGELFF.